Here is one T cell receptor beta chain with its context. Antigen specificity is unknown. These data come from a study of T cell responses to AZD1222 COVID-19 vaccine. Overall study results and limits: Vaccine-associated CD4 TCRs spanned spike, dominant at 160-218 and 743-854.

Here immunoSEQ multiplex PCR was the method, and the copy in TCRdb shows in-frame clones only, minus some. The sample shows 110,000 to 150,000 clones, more than 85% of them seen only once. The starting material was peripheral blood, obtained on day 0 of AZD1222 vaccination. This clonotype was obtained from an adult in good health.

CDR3 bases: TGCGCCAGCAGGTCGGCGCAGATCACAGATACGCAGTATTTT. This encodes CASRSAQITDTQYF. The rearrangement joins TRBV5-1 to TRBJ2-3; D is undetermined. The germline CDR1 and CDR2 sequences are SGHRS and YFSETQ. This CDR3 spans 14 amino acids. Trimming pared 5 bases from V and 2 bases from J, leaving 12 bases between.